Below, 3 T cell receptor beta chains from the same sample are listed, as sequenced in a study of prognosis after radiotherapy for stage I lung cancer. Amplification of TCR beta CDR3 from genomic DNA used two-round multiplex PCR. TRBV and TRBJ genes each had their own specific primers in first-round PCR. TCRdb re-called the multiplex PCR reads through MiXCR, storing one row per CDR3 protein. The sample holds more than 12,000 distinct CDR3 sequences; roughly a third are singletons and the top ten take less than 45%. The sample consisted of PBMCs, taken before or after stereotactic body radiation therapy (not recorded which). The receptors derive from a donor older than 45 with non-small cell lung cancer.

The V gene is TRBV19, the J gene TRBJ1-5; D gene uncertain. Germline V gene data show CDR1 as LNHDA and CDR2 as SQIVND (reference sequence). The CDR3 runs 13 residues. Trimming took 4 bases from V and 7 from J, leaving 11 bases between them. This chain's CDR3 is CASSKKVQQPQHF. CDR3 in DNA: TGTGCCAGTAGTAAAAAGGTTCAGCAGCCCCAGCATTTT.

There are many counts of this clonotype. The chain couples TRBV7-9 to TRBJ1-6, with D possibly being TRBD1 (5 bases). V gave up 7 bases and J gave up 7 bases, with 17 bases separating them. Per germline, CDR1 SEHNR and CDR2 FQNEAQ (reference sequence). The CDR3 is 15 amino acids. The chain's CDR3 is CASTYGGGDNSPLHF. The CDR3 DNA follows: TGTGCCAGCACCTACGGCGGGGGGGACAATTCACCCCTCCACTTT.

The chain carries TRBV6-1 and TRBJ1-3; a weak D match, TRBD1 (5 bases). This CDR3 region has 17 residues. Germline lookup yields CDR1 MNHNS and CDR2 SASEGT. Trimming stripped 2 bases from V and 0 bases from J, with 14 bases between. The CDR3 bases are TGTGCCAGCAGTGAACGAGGACACTTCGGCTCTGGAAACACCATATATTTT. Its protein is CASSERGHFGSGNTIYF.